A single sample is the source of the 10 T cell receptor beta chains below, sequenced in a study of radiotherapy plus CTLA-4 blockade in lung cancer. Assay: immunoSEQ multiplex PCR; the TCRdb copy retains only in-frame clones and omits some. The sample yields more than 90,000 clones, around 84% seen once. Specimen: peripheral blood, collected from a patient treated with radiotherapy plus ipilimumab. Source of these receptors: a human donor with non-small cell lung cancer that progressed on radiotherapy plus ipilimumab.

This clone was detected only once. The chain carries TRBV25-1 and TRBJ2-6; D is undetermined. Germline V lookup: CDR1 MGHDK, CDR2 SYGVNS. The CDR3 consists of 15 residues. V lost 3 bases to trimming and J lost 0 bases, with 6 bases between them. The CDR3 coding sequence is TGTGCCAGCAGTGACCTTATCTCTGGGGCCAACGTCCTGACTTTC. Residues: CASSDLISGANVLTF.

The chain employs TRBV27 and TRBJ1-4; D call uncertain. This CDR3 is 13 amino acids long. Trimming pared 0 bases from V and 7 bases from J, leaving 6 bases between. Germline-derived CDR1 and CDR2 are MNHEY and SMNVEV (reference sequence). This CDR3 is CASSLSVTEKLFF. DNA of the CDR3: TGTGCCAGCAGTTTATCGGTCACTGAAAAACTGTTTTTT.

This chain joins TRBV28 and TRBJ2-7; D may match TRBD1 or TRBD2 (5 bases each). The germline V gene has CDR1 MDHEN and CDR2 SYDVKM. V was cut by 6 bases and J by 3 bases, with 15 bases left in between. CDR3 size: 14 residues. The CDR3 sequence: CASRPRDRYYEQYV. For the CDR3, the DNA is TGTGCCAGCAGGCCCCGGGACCGATACTACGAGCAGTACGTC.

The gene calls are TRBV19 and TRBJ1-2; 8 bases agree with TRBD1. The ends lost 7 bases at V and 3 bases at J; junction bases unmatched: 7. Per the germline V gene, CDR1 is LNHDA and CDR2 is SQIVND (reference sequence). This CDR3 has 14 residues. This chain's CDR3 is CASTKDRADYGYTF. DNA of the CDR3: TGTGCCAGTACCAAGGACAGGGCCGACTATGGCTACACCTTC. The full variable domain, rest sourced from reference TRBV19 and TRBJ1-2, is DGGITQSPKYLFRKEGQNVTLSCEQNLNHDAMYWYRQDPGQGLRLIYYSQIVNDFQKGDIAEGYSVSREKKESFPLTVTSAQKNPTAFYLCASTKDRADYGYTFGSGTRLTVV.

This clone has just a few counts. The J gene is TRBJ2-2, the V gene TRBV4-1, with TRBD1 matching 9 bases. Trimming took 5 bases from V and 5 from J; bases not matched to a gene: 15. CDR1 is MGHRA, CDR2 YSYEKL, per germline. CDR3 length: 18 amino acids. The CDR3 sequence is CASSTSNPGTGRTGELFF. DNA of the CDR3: TGCGCCAGCAGCACTAGCAACCCCGGGACAGGGCGGACCGGGGAGCTGTTTTTT.

This chain's CDR3 is CASIGWDYGYTF. For the CDR3, the DNA is TGTGCCAGTATAGGGTGGGACTATGGCTACACCTTC. The chain links TRBV19 to TRBJ1-2; D remains unclear. Germline CDR1 LNHDA, CDR2 SQIVND (reference sequence). The length of the CDR3 is 12 residues. The V end was cut by 7 bases, the J end by 3 bases, with 9 bases between.

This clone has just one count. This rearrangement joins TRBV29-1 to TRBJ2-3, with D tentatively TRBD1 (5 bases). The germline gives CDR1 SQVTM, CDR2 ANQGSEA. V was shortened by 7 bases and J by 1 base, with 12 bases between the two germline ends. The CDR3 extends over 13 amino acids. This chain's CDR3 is CSGGRVGTDTQYF. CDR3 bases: TGCAGCGGGGGCCGAGTGGGCACAGATACGCAGTATTTT.

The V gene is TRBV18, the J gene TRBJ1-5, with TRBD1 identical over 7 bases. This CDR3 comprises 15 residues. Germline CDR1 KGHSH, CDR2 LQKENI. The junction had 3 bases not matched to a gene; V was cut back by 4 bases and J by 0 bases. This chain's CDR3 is CASSQGQASNQPQHF. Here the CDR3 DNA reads TGTGCCAGCTCACAAGGACAGGCTAGCAATCAGCCCCAGCATTTT.

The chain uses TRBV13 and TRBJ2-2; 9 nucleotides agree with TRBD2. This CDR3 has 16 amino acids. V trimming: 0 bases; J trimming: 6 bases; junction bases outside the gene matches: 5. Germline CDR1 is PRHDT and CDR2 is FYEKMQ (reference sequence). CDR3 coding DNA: TGTGCCAGCAGCTTAGGAGGTAGCGGGAGCGCCGGGGAGCTGTTTTTT. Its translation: CASSLGGSGSAGELFF.

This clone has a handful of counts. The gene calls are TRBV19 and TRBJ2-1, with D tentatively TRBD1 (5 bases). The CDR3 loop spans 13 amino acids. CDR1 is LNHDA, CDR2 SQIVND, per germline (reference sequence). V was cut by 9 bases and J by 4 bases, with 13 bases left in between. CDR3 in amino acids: CASQMTVYNEQFF. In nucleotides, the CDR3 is TGTGCCAGCCAGATGACAGTGTACAATGAGCAGTTCTTC.